The 31 T cell receptor beta chains given below trace back to one sample, sequenced in a study of T cell repertoires in cytomegalovirus infection. TCRdb recomputed calls from the reads with MiXCR, one row per CDR3 protein. The table records around 440,000 distinct CDR3 sequences, roughly 10% of them present only once. The sequenced sample was PBMCs. The receptors were gathered from a human donor in good health (CMV status not recorded). Some clones in this sample may be carry-over from other donors' samples.

In its sample, this clonotype was seen many times. The chain uses TRBV6-1 and TRBJ2-7, with 9 bases that match TRBD1. Trimming removed 6 bases from V and 2 bases from J; junction bases left unmatched: 8. The V gene's germline CDR1 is MNHNS and CDR2 SASEGT. The CDR3 extends over 15 amino acids. This chain's CDR3 is CASRDRGSGAYEQYF. The CDR3 DNA sequence: TGTGCCAGCAGAGACAGGGGGAGTGGGGCCTACGAGCAGTACTTC.

This clonotype was observed many times. The chain joins TRBV5-4 to TRBJ1-1; D might be TRBD1 (5 bases). Germline CDR1 is SGHNT and CDR2 is YYREEE (reference sequence). The V end lost 0 bases, the J end lost 4 bases, and 13 bases lay between the germline ends. This CDR3 has 15 residues. CDR3 coding DNA: TGTGCCAGCAGCTTGGCCGAGGGGTTCGGCACTGAAGCTTTCTTT. Translated, it gives CASSLAEGFGTEAFF. Looking up the rest from reference TRBV5-4 and TRBJ1-1 gives the full variable domain: ETGVTQSPTHLIKTRGQQVTLRCSSQSGHNTVSWYQQALGQGPQFIFQYYREEENGRGNFPPRFSGLQFPNYSSELNVNALELDDSALYLCASSLAEGFGTEAFFGQGTRLTVV.

The chain carries TRBV5-1 and TRBJ1-2; 8 bases align to TRBD1. The junction had 8 bases not matched to a gene; V was cut back by 0 bases and J by 4 bases. CDR3 length equals 16 residues. Germline CDR1 is SGHRS and CDR2 is YFSETQ. The CDR3 region is CASSLEPGQAIYGYTF. CDR3 DNA: TGCGCCAGCAGCTTGGAACCGGGACAGGCTATCTATGGCTACACCTTC. Using reference TRBV5-1 and TRBJ1-2 for the parts outside the CDR3, the full variable domain is KAGVTQTPRYLIKTRGQQVTLSCSPISGHRSVSWYQQTPGQGLQFLFEYFSETQRNKGNFPGRFSGRQFSNSRSEMNVSTLELGDSALYLCASSLEPGQAIYGYTFGSGTRLTVV.

The CDR3 spells CASSSHGAGGYTF. Written as DNA, the CDR3 is TGTGCCAGCAGCTCTCACGGAGCGGGTGGCTACACCTTC. The V and J genes are TRBV11-2 and TRBJ1-2, with D uncertain. Germline CDR1 and CDR2: SGHAT and FQNNGV. The CDR3 runs 13 residues. Trimming took off 4 bases at V and 7 bases at J, with 13 bases between the two ends. The full variable domain, completed using reference TRBV11-2 and TRBJ1-2, is EAGVAQSPRYKIIEKRQSVAFWCNPISGHATLYWYQQILGQGPKLLIQFQNNGVVDDSQLPKDRFSAERLKGVDSTLKIQPAKLEDSAVYLCASSSHGAGGYTFGSGTRLTVV.

In its sample, this clonotype was seen many times. The V call is TRBV6-1, the J call TRBJ1-2; TRBD1 might be the D (6 bases). This CDR3 spans 15 amino acids. The germline CDR1 and CDR2 sequences are MNHNS and SASEGT. V lost 6 bases, J lost 0 bases, and 14 bases lay in between. CDR3 in DNA: TGTGCCAGCAGCTCTTGGACAGAGCCTAACTATGGCTACACCTTC. This translates into CASSSWTEPNYGYTF.

This clonotype was counted ten times or more. The V and J genes are TRBV6-1 and TRBJ2-3, with 11 bases aligning to TRBD2. The CDR3 contains 16 residues. Germline CDR1 reads MNHNS; CDR2 reads SASEGT. Trimming cost V 2 bases and J 4 bases; bases outside gene matches: 5. The CDR3, as DNA: TGTGCCAGCAGTGAAACTAGCGGGAGTCCGTCAGATACGCAGTATTTT. Protein sequence: CASSETSGSPSDTQYF.

This clonotype came up many times. The CDR3, as DNA: TGTGCCATCAGGGACCAGGACAACCAAGAGACCCAGTACTTC. Protein product: CAIRDQDNQETQYF. The rearrangement uses TRBV10-3 and TRBJ2-5, with D tentatively TRBD1 (5 bases). Trimming took off 6 bases at V and 0 bases at J, with 11 bases between the two ends. Germline V gene lookup returns CDR1 ENHRY and CDR2 SYGVKD. The CDR3 covers 14 residues.

This clonotype was picked up many times. The chain couples TRBV20-1 to TRBJ2-5, with D unresolved. From germline, CDR1 is DFQATT and CDR2 SNEGSKA (reference sequence). Trimming stripped 0 bases from V and 2 bases from J, with 13 bases between. CDR3 size: 15 residues. This CDR3 is CSARDTLTVQETQYF. The DNA of the CDR3 is TGCAGTGCTAGAGATACCCTGACTGTGCAAGAGACCCAGTACTTC.

The V gene is TRBV19, the J gene TRBJ2-7; D ambiguous. The CDR3 is made up of 19 amino acids. The germline gives CDR1 LNHDA, CDR2 SQIVND (reference sequence). V was cut by 5 bases and J by 0 bases, with 26 bases left in between. DNA for the CDR3: TGTGCCAGTAGTCTGAACTCATGGCCTGGCACATCCTACTCCTACGAGCAGTACTTC. Protein product: CASSLNSWPGTSYSYEQYF.

This clonotype occurred a few times. CDR3 nucleotides: TGTGCCAGCGCCCTACTATCACAGGCATACACTGAAGCTTTCTTT. It translates to CASALLSQAYTEAFF. V usage is TRBV7-9 and J usage is TRBJ1-1; D may be TRBD1 (5 bases). From germline, CDR1 is SEHNR and CDR2 FQNEAQ (reference sequence). The CDR3 is 15 amino acids. V lost 8 bases and J 3 bases, leaving 19 bases between the germline ends.

This clonotype was detected ten times or more. The CDR3 is CAFSGTESETQYF. The CDR3, as DNA: TGTGCCTTCTCCGGGACAGAAAGCGAGACCCAGTACTTC. The V gene is TRBV10-3, the J gene TRBJ2-5; 7 bases agree with TRBD1. CDR1 is ENHRY and CDR2 is SYGVKD in the germline V gene. V lost 11 bases, J lost 5 bases, and 11 bases stayed unmatched. The CDR3 length is 13 residues.

This clonotype has at least ten counts. The chain uses TRBV20-1 and TRBJ1-6, with 8 bases identical to TRBD1. Germline CDR1 is DFQATT and CDR2 is SNEGSKA (reference sequence). The CDR3 spans 15 residues. The ends lost 6 bases at V and 1 base at J; junction bases unmatched: 5. CDR3 residues: CSAGQGLSYNSPLHF. CDR3 sequence (DNA): TGCAGTGCCGGACAGGGTTTGTCCTATAATTCACCCCTCCACTTT.

The table lists this clonotype with a few counts. V is TRBV20-1 and J is TRBJ1-2, with 7 bases aligning to TRBD1. With 6 bases clipped from V and 7 bases from J, the junction kept 20 bases outside the gene matches. This CDR3 comprises 16 residues. From germline, CDR1 is DFQATT and CDR2 SNEGSKA (reference sequence). CDR3 loop: CSATAGTDPRGVGYTF. The DNA of the CDR3 is TGCAGTGCCACGGCCGGGACAGACCCTCGGGGGGTTGGCTACACCTTC.

V usage is TRBV10-3 and J usage is TRBJ1-1; 8 bases match TRBD1. The CDR3 is 13 residues long. V dropped 7 bases and J dropped 7; count of bases not matched to a gene: 8. Germline CDR1 is ENHRY and CDR2 is SYGVKD. The CDR3 sequence is CAITPDREGEAFF. CDR3 in DNA: TGTGCCATCACTCCGGACAGGGAAGGTGAAGCTTTCTTT.

This clonotype has a count of ten or more. This chain links TRBV28 with TRBJ2-2, with TRBD2 identical over 7 bases. CDR3 length: 17 amino acids. The germline CDR1 and CDR2 sequences are MDHEN and SYDVKM. The trim removed 10 bases at V and 6 bases at J, leaving 20 bases unmatched. CDR3 loop: CATQGQRGHHRAGELFF. The DNA of the CDR3 is TGTGCCACTCAAGGTCAGCGGGGCCACCACCGGGCCGGGGAGCTGTTTTTT.

In this sample, this clonotype turned up many times. V is TRBV28 and J is TRBJ2-1, with D tentatively TRBD1 or TRBD2 (5 bases each). The CDR3 is 16 amino acids. CDR1 and CDR2 (germline): MDHEN, SYDVKM. With 2 bases removed from V and 7 bases from J, the gap between germline ends came to 18 bases. DNA for the CDR3: TGTGCCAGCAGTTTAACGGGGACCTATTGGTGGAATGAGCAGTTCTTC. Translated, it gives CASSLTGTYWWNEQFF.

The V call is TRBV23-1, the J call TRBJ2-4, with D uncertain. TRBV23-1 is an open reading frame whose function is uncertain. Trimming removed 0 bases at V and 0 bases at J, with 9 bases between. The CDR3 totals 16 residues. Here the CDR3 reads CASSQSNRIAKNIQYF. CDR3 DNA sequence: TGCGCCAGCAGTCAATCCAACAGAATAGCCAAAAACATTCAGTACTTC.

This clonotype was seen many times. The chain employs TRBV19 and TRBJ2-3; possible D gene TRBD2, 5 bases. The CDR3 sequence is 14 residues long. CDR1 and CDR2 (germline): LNHDA, SQIVND (reference sequence). Trimming removed 1 base at V and 6 bases at J, with 11 bases between. The CDR3 spells CASSIGGLGDTQYF. The CDR3 DNA follows: TGTGCCAGTAGTATAGGAGGACTTGGGGATACGCAGTATTTT. The full variable domain, with the rest looked up from reference TRBV19 and TRBJ2-3, is DGGITQSPKYLFRKEGQNVTLSCEQNLNHDAMYWYRQDPGQGLRLIYYSQIVNDFQKGDIAEGYSVSREKKESFPLTVTSAQKNPTAFYLCASSIGGLGDTQYFGPGTRLTVL.

In this sample, this clonotype turned up many times. V gene TRBV10-3 combines with J gene TRBJ2-1; 12 bases are a match to TRBD2. There are 15 residues in the CDR3. CDR1 ENHRY and CDR2 SYGVKD come from the germline V gene. Trimming took 0 bases from V and 6 from J; bases not matched to a gene: 0. The CDR3, as DNA: TGTGCCATCAGTGAGTCGACTAGCGGGGGCAATGAGCAGTTCTTC. Protein sequence: CAISESTSGGNEQFF.

The CDR3, as DNA: TGTGCCAGCAGCTTGGAAGACGGTTGGAGCGGGAGCACAGATACGCAGTATTTT. It yields the protein CASSLEDGWSGSTDTQYF. J is TRBJ2-3 and V is TRBV5-4; TRBD2 is a possible D gene (6 bases). The CDR3 is 18 residues long. V was clipped by 0 bases and J by 0 bases, with 17 bases between them. In germline, CDR1 is SGHNT, CDR2 YYREEE (reference sequence).

This clonotype showed up just once. The V call is TRBV28, the J call TRBJ1-1; TRBD1 is a possible D gene (6 bases). The CDR3 is 13 residues long. V was pared by 9 bases and J by 2 bases, with 13 bases between. Germline V gene data show CDR1 as MDHEN and CDR2 as SYDVKM. Here the CDR3 reads CASVLGGNTEAFF. For the CDR3, the DNA is TGTGCCAGTGTGCTGGGGGGCAACACTGAAGCTTTCTTT.

This clonotype came up a few times. The V gene is TRBV10-3, the J gene TRBJ2-5; 10 nucleotides agree with TRBD1. Germline V gene sequence: CDR1 ENHRY, CDR2 SYGVKD. This CDR3 contains 15 residues. V dropped 4 bases and J dropped 2; count of bases not matched to a gene: 4. The CDR3 DNA reads TGTGCCATCAGTGGCCGGGACAGGGGACAAGAGACCCAGTACTTC. Translating gives CAISGRDRGQETQYF.

This clonotype was observed at least ten times. The chain carries TRBV11-2 and TRBJ2-4; D not certain. Germline V gene data show CDR1 as SGHAT and CDR2 as FQNNGV. CDR3 length equals 17 residues. Between the trimmed V and J ends, which lost 6 bases and 0 bases, there was a span of 18 bases. The CDR3 DNA reads TGTGCCAGCAGTCATTTTGGGCTCTCTCGAGCCAAAAACATTCAGTACTTC. It encodes CASSHFGLSRAKNIQYF. Filled out from reference TRBV11-2 and TRBJ2-4, the complete variable domain reads EAGVAQSPRYKIIEKRQSVAFWCNPISGHATLYWYQQILGQGPKLLIQFQNNGVVDDSQLPKDRFSAERLKGVDSTLKIQPAKLEDSAVYLCASSHFGLSRAKNIQYFGAGTRLSVL.

The chain uses TRBV6-5 and TRBJ2-2; 10 bases are a match to TRBD2. CDR1 and CDR2 (germline): MNHEY, SVGAGI. The CDR3 covers 16 residues. With V trimmed by 1 base and J by 7 bases, 6 bases remained unmatched. The CDR3, as DNA: TGTGCCAGCAGTTACTGGCCGGGACTAGCGAACGGGGAGCTGTTTTTT. Protein sequence: CASSYWPGLANGELFF.

The chain joins TRBV14 to TRBJ2-5; D uncertain. This CDR3 region has 14 residues. Germline CDR1 is SGHDN and CDR2 is FVKESK. Between the trimmed V and J ends, which lost 2 bases and 5 bases, there was a span of 12 bases. The CDR3 is CASSQHGSRETQYF. CDR3 in DNA: TGTGCCAGCAGCCAACACGGTTCGCGGGAGACCCAGTACTTC.

This clonotype has just a few counts. The rearrangement joins TRBV12-3 or TRBV12-4 to TRBJ1-1; D gene unclear. The CDR3 has 11 amino acids. Trimming cost V 10 bases and J 2 bases, with 8 bases left between them. CDR3 coding DNA: TGTGCCACCCAGTCTAACACTGAAGCTTTCTTT. Translated, it gives CATQSNTEAFF.

This clonotype occurred many times. J is TRBJ2-7 and V is TRBV12-3 or TRBV12-4; D perhaps matches TRBD2 (6 bases). V was trimmed by 4 bases and J by 4 bases, leaving 20 bases between them. The CDR3 length is 16 residues. The CDR3 nucleotides are TGTGCCAGCAGTTCTACTTTAGCGGACCCCCGTTACGAGCAGTACTTC. This codes for CASSSTLADPRYEQYF.

In its sample, this clonotype was seen many times. The rearrangement links TRBV12-5 to TRBJ2-6, with D tentatively TRBD1 or TRBD2 (5 bases each). This CDR3 region has 16 residues. The germline CDR1 and CDR2 sequences are LGHNT and FRNRAP. Trimming took 5 bases from V and 4 from J, leaving 15 bases between them. The CDR3 DNA reads as TGTGCTAGTGGTATAACCGGGGCGCTGGGGGCCAACGTCCTGACTTTC. The encoded protein is CASGITGALGANVLTF. The full variable domain, completed using reference TRBV12-5 and TRBJ2-6, is DARVTQTPRHKVTEMGQEVTMRCQPILGHNTVFWYRQTMMQGLELLAYFRNRAPLDDSGMPKDRFSAEMPDATLATLKIQPSEPRDSAVYFCASGITGALGANVLTFGAGSRLTVL.

To note about this clonotype: This may stem from a read error, because a much larger clone lies one nucleotide away. The chain links TRBV19 to TRBJ2-1; 7 nucleotides agree with TRBD2. Looked up from germline, CDR1 is LNHDA and CDR2 is SQIVND (reference sequence). After removal of 4 bases from V and 4 bases from J, the junction contained 10 bases not matched to a gene. The length of the CDR3 is 16 residues. For the CDR3, the DNA is TGTGCCAGTAGTACCCCAGCGGGGAAGCTTTACAATGAGCAGTTCTTC. Translating gives CASSTPAGKLYNEQFF.

This clonotype was counted ten times or more. This chain uses TRBV10-3 with TRBJ1-1; D remains unclear. Germline V CDR1 and CDR2: ENHRY, SYGVKD. Between the trimmed V and J ends, which lost 4 bases and 7 bases, there was a span of 13 bases. The CDR3 runs 13 residues. CDR3 DNA sequence: TGTGCCATCAGTGGCCTCATGGGAGTTGAAGCTTTCTTT. Amino acid sequence: CAISGLMGVEAFF.

The sample holds many counts of this clonotype. The chain carries TRBV12-3 or TRBV12-4 and TRBJ1-1, with a weak D call TRBD1 (6 bases). The CDR3 runs 13 residues. V shed 8 bases and J shed 3 bases, with 13 bases lying between them. CDR3 in amino acids: CASCTGSDTEAFF. DNA of the CDR3: TGTGCCAGCTGTACAGGGTCGGACACTGAAGCTTTCTTT.